The sequence of this TCR beta chain was determined in a study of blood T cell repertoires in COVID-19. Study as a whole: Donors in the United States, Italy and Spain gave samples during acute or convalescent COVID-19.

The data were produced by immunoSEQ multiplex PCR, yet TCRdb's version contains in-frame clones alone and is incomplete. The table has tens of thousands of clones, about 85% seen once. The J segment lost 2 bases and the V segment lost 0 bases, leaving 7 bases of the junction unmatched. Germline V lookup: CDR1 SGHDT, CDR2 YYEEEE. The CDR3 contains 17 residues. The sample taken for sequencing was peripheral blood. The source is a man aged 55 to 70 with acute or convalescent COVID-19. This chain connects TRBV5-6 to TRBJ2-1, with 8 positions matching TRBD2. CDR3 DNA: TGTGCCAGCAGCTTGGAGGTCGGCGGGGGGCCCTACAATGAGCAGTTCTTC. Translation gives CASSLEVGGGPYNEQFF.